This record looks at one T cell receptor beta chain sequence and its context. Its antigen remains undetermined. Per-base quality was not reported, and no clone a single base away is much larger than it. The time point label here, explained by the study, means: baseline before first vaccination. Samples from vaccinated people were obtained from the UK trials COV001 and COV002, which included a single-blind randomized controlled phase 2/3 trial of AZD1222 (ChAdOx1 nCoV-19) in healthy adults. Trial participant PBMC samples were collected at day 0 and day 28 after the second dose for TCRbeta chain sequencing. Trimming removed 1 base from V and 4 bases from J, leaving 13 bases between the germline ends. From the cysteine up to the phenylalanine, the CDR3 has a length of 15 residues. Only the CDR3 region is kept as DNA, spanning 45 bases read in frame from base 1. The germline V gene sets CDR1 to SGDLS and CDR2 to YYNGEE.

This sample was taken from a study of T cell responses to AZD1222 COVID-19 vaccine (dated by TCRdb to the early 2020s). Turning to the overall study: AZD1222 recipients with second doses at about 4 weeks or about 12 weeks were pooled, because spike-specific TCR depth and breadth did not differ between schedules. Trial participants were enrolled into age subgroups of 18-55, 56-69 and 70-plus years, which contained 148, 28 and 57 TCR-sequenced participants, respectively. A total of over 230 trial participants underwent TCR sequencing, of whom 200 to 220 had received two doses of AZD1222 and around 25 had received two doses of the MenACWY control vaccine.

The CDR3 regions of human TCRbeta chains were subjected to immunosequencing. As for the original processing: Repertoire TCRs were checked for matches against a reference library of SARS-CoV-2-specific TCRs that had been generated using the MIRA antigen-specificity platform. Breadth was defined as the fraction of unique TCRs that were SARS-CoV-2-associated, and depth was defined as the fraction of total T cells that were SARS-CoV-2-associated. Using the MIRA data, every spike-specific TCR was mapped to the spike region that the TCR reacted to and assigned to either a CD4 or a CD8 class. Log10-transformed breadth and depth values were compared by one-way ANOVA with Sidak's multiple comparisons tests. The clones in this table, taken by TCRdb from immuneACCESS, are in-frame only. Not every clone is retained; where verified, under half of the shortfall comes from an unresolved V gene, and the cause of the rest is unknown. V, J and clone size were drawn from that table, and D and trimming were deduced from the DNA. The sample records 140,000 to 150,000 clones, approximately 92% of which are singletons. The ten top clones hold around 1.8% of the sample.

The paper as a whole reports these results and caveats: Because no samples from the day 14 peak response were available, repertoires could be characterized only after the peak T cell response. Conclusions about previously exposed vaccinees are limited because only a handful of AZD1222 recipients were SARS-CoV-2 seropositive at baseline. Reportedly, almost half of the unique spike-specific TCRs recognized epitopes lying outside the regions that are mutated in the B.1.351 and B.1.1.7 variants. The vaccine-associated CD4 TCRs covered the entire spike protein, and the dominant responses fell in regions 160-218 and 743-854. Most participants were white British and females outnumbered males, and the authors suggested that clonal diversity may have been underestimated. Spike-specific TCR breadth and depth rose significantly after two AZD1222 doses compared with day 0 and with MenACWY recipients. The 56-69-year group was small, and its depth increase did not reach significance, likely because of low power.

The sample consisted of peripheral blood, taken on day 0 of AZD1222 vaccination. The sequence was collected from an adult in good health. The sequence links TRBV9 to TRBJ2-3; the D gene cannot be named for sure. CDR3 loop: CASSVTPSGADTQYF. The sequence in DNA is TGTGCCAGCAGCGTAACCCCCAGTGGGGCAGATACGCAGTATTTT.